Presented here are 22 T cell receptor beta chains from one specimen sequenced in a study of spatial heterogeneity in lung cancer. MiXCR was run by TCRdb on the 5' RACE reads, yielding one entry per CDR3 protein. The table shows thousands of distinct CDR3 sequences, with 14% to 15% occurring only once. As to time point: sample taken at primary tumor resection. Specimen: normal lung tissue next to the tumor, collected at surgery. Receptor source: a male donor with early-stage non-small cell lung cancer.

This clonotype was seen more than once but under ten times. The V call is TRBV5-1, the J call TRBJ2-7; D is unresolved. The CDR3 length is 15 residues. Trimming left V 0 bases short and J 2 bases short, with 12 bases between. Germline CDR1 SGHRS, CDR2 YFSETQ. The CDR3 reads CASSLDGGTTYEQYF. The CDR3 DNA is TGCGCCAGCAGCTTGGATGGCGGAACGACCTACGAGCAGTACTTC.

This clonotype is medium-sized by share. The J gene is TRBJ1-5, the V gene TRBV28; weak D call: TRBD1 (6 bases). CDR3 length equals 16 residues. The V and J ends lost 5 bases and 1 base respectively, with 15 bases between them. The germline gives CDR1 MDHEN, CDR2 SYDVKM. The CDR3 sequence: CASSPGHGGSNQPQHF. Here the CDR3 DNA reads TGTGCCAGCAGTCCGGGACACGGGGGCAGCAATCAGCCCCAGCATTTT.

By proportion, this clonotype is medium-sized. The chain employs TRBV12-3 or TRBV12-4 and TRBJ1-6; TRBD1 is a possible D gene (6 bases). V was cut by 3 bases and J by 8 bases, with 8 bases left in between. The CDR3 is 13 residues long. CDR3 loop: CASSLGGDSPLHF. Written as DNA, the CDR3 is TGTGCCAGCAGTTTGGGGGGCGATTCACCCCTCCACTTT.

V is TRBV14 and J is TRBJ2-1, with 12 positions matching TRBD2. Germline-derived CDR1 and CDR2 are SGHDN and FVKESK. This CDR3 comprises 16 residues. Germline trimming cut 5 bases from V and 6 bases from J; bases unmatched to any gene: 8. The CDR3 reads CASSEFTGLAGNEQFF. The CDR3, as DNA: TGTGCCAGCAGCGAATTCACGGGACTAGCGGGCAATGAGCAGTTCTTC.

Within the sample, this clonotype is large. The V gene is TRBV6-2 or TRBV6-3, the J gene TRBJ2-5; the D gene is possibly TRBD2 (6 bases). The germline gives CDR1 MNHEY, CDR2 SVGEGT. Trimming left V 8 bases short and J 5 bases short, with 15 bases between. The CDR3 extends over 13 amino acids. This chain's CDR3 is CASEREQKETQYF. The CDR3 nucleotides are TGTGCCAGCGAACGGGAGCAAAAGGAGACCCAGTACTTC.

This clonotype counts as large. Here the CDR3 DNA reads TGTGCCAGCAGTGTTCGTGCAGGAGGGAATGAGCAGTTCTTC. Its protein is CASSVRAGGNEQFF. The chain joins TRBV28 to TRBJ2-1; tentative D call: TRBD2 (6 bases). V was clipped by 5 bases and J by 7 bases, with 15 bases between them. Germline V lookup: CDR1 MDHEN, CDR2 SYDVKM. This CDR3 has 14 residues.

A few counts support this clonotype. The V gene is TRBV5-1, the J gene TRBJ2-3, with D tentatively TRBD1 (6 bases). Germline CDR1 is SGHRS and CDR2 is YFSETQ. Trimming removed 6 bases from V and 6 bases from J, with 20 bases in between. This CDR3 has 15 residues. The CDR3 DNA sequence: TGCGCCAGCACATTAAGGGGGACCACGGCGGATACGCAGTATTTT. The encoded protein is CASTLRGTTADTQYF. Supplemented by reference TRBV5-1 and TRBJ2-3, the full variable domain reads KAGVTQTPRYLIKTRGQQVTLSCSPISGHRSVSWYQQTPGQGLQFLFEYFSETQRNKGNFPGRFSGRQFSNSRSEMNVSTLELGDSALYLCASTLRGTTADTQYFGPGTRLTVL.

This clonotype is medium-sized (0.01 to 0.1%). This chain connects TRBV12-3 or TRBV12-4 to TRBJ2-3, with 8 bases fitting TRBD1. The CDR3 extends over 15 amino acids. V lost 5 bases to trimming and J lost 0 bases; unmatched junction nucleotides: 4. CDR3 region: CASSRQGTSTDTQYF. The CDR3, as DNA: TGTGCCAGCAGTAGACAGGGGACTAGCACAGATACGCAGTATTTT.

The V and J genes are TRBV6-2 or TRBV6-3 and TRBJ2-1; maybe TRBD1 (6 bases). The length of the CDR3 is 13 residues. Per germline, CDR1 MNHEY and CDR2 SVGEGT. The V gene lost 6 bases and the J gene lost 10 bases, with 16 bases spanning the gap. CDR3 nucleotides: TGTGCCAGCAGCTCACAGGAGACAGGAGAGCAGTTCTTC. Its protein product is CASSSQETGEQFF.

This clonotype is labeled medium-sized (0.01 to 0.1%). The CDR3, as DNA: TGTGCCAGCAGCCCACTTGGCATCGGTACCCAGTACTTC. Translated, it gives CASSPLGIGTQYF. This chain connects TRBV6-2 or TRBV6-3 to TRBJ2-5; D is ambiguous. CDR1 and CDR2 (germline): MNHEY, SVGEGT. V lost 6 bases, J lost 8 bases, and 16 bases lay in between. The CDR3 totals 13 residues.

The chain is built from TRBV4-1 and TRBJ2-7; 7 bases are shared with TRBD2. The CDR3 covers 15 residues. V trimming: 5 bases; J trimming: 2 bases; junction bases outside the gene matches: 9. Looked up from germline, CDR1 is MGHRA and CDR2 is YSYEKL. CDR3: CASSTRSGSTYEQYF. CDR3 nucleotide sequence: TGCGCCAGCAGCACCCGTAGCGGGTCTACCTACGAGCAGTACTTC.

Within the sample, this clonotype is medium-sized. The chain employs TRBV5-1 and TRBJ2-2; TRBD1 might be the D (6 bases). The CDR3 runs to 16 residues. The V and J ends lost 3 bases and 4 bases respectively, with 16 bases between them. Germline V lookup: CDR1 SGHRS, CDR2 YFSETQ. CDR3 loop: CASSSYRVDSTGELFF. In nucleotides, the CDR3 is TGCGCCAGCAGCTCTTACAGGGTTGATAGCACCGGGGAGCTGTTTTTT.

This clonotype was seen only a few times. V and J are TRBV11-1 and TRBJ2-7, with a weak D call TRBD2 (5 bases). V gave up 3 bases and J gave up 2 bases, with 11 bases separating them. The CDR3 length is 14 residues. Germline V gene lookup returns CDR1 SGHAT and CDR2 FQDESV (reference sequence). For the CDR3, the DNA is TGTGCCAGCAGCTTGACTGGACTGACCTACGAGCAGTACTTC. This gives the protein CASSLTGLTYEQYF.

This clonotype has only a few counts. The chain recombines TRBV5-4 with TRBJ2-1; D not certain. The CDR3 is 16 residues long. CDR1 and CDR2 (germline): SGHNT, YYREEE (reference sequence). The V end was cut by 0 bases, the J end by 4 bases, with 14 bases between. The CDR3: CASSLAASAPYNEQFF. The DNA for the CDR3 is TGTGCCAGCAGCTTGGCCGCGTCAGCTCCTTACAATGAGCAGTTCTTC.

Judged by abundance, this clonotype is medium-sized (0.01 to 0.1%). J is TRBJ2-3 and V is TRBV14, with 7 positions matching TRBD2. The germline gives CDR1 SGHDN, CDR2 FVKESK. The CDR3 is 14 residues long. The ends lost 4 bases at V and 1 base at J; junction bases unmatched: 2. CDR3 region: CASSRDYRTDTQYF. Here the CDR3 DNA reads TGTGCCAGCAGCCGGGACTACCGCACAGATACGCAGTATTTT. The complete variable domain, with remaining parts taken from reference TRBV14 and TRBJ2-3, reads EAGVTQFPSHSVIEKGQTVTLRCDPISGHDNLYWYRRVMGKEIKFLLHFVKESKQDESGMPNNRFLAERTGGTYSTLKVQPAELEDSGVYFCASSRDYRTDTQYFGPGTRLTVL.

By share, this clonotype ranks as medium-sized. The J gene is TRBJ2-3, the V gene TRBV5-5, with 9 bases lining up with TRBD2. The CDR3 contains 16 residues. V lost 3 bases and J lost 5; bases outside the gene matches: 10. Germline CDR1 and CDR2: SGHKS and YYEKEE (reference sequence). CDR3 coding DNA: TGTGCCAGCAGCTCCGGTGCTAGCGGGATGGTAGATACGCAGTATTTT. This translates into CASSSGASGMVDTQYF.

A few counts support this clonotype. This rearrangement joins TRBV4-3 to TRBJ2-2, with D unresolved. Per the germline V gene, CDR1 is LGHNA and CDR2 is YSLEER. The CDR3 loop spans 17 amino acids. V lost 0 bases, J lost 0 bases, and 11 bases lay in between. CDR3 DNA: TGCGCCAGCAGCCAAGAGCCTGACATATCGAACACCGGGGAGCTGTTTTTT. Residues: CASSQEPDISNTGELFF.

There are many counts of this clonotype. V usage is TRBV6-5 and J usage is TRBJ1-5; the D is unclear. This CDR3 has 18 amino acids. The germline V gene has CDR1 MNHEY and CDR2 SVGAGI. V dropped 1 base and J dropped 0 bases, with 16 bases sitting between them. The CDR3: CASSYWPAGGHSNQPQHF. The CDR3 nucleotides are TGTGCCAGCAGTTACTGGCCGGCGGGTGGTCATAGCAATCAGCCCCAGCATTTT.

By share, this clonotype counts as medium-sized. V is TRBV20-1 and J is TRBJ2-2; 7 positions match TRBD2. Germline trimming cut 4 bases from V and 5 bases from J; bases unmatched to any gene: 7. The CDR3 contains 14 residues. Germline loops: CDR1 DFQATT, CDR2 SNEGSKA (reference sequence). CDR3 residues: CSAKGGSGTGELFF. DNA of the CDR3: TGCAGTGCTAAGGGCGGGAGTGGTACCGGGGAGCTGTTTTTT.

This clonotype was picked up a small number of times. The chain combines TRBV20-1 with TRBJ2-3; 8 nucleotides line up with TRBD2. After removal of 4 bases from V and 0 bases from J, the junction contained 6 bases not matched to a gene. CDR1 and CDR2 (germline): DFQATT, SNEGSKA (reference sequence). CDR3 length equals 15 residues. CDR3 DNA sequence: TGCAGTGCTATAGGCGGGGGGCCTAGCACAGATACGCAGTATTTT. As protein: CSAIGGGPSTDTQYF.

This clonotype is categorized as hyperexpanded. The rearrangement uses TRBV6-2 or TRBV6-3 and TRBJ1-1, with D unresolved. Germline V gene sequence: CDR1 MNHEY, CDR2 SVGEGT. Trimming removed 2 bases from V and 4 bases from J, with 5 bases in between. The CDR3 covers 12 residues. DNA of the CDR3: TGTGCCAGCAGTTACGGGCGCACTGAAGCTTTCTTT. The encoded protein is CASSYGRTEAFF.

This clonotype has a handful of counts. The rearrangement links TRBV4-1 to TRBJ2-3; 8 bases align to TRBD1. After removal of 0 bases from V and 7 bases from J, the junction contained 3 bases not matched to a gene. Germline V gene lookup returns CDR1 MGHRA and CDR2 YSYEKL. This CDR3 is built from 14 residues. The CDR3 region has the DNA TGCGCCAGCAGCCAAGAGACAGGGGCTTATACGCAGTATTTT. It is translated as CASSQETGAYTQYF.